Below are 21 T cell receptor beta chains sequenced from a single sample in a study of early T cells in non-severe SARS-CoV-2 infection. TCRdb re-analysed the 5' RACE reads in MiXCR, keeping a single row per CDR3 protein. The sample lists roughly 70,000 distinct CDR3 sequences; 13% were seen once. Sequencing input: whole blood. The source of these receptors is an adult who was a healthcare worker with PCR-confirmed SARS-CoV-2 infection or an uninfected control (not recorded which).

The chain couples TRBV20-1 to TRBJ2-7; D tentatively fits TRBD1 or TRBD2 (5 bases each). This CDR3 region has 15 residues. V lost 3 bases, J lost 7 bases, and 22 bases lay in between. Germline V lookup: CDR1 DFQATT, CDR2 SNEGSKA (reference sequence). The CDR3 reads CSASPTPEGNWEQYF. CDR3 coding DNA: TGCAGTGCTAGCCCCACCCCAGAGGGGAATTGGGAGCAGTACTTC.

This chain connects TRBV27 to TRBJ1-5, with D possibly TRBD1 on 5 matching bases. The V gene's germline CDR1 is MNHEY and CDR2 SMNVEV (reference sequence). V was cut by 4 bases and J by 2 bases, with 18 bases left in between. CDR3 length equals 17 residues. The CDR3 bases are TGTGCCAGCAGTTCCCCTCTCCAGGGTTCGGGCAATCAGCCCCAGCATTTT. Translating it yields CASSSPLQGSGNQPQHF.

This clonotype was counted at least ten times. V is TRBV24-1 and J is TRBJ2-2, with TRBD2 identical over 7 bases. The CDR3 contains 13 residues. The germline V gene has CDR1 KGHDR and CDR2 SFDVKD. V dropped 10 bases and J dropped 2; count of bases not matched to a gene: 3. In DNA form, the CDR3 reads TGTGCCACGGCAGCGGGAAACACCGGGGAGCTGTTTTTT. Translating gives CATAAGNTGELFF.

Here the CDR3 DNA reads TGTGCCAGCAGCGCTCGAGGGACCGGGGAGCTGTTTTTT. Amino acids: CASSARGTGELFF. The V and J genes are TRBV9 and TRBJ2-2, with D tentatively TRBD2 (5 bases). Trimming pared 3 bases from V and 5 bases from J, leaving 8 bases between. Germline CDR1 SGDLS, CDR2 YYNGEE. The CDR3 contains 13 residues.

This clonotype was found many times. V and J are TRBV11-2 and TRBJ2-2, with a tentative D call TRBD2 (7 bases). The CDR3 spans 15 residues. The germline gives CDR1 SGHAT, CDR2 FQNNGV. With 2 bases removed from V and 6 bases from J, the gap between germline ends came to 13 bases. CDR3 in amino acids: CASSLIGGPPGELFF. For the CDR3, the DNA is TGTGCCAGCAGCTTAATCGGGGGGCCTCCCGGGGAGCTGTTTTTT. The whole variable domain, filled in from reference TRBV11-2 and TRBJ2-2, reads EAGVAQSPRYKIIEKRQSVAFWCNPISGHATLYWYQQILGQGPKLLIQFQNNGVVDDSQLPKDRFSAERLKGVDSTLKIQPAKLEDSAVYLCASSLIGGPPGELFFGEGSRLTVL.

This clonotype was detected many times. The V and J genes are TRBV7-6 and TRBJ2-1; D gene uncertain. V gave up 1 base and J gave up 8 bases, with 3 bases separating them. Germline CDR1 reads SGHVS; CDR2 reads FNYEAQ. The CDR3 sequence is 11 residues long. The CDR3 is CASSLVDEQFF. CDR3 bases: TGTGCCAGCAGCTTAGTCGATGAGCAGTTCTTC.

This clonotype showed up many times. The DNA of the CDR3 is TGTGCCAGCAGCTCCAGGCGGGGGGCCAGAGATACGCAGTATTTT. Translated: CASSSRRGARDTQYF. V gene TRBV6-6 combines with J gene TRBJ2-3; 8 positions agree with TRBD2. This CDR3 contains 15 residues. With 6 bases clipped from V and 5 bases from J, the junction kept 10 bases outside the gene matches. Germline V CDR1 and CDR2: MNHNY, SVGAGI (reference sequence).

This clonotype was seen many times. The chain joins TRBV29-1 to TRBJ2-3; 9 positions agree with TRBD2. CDR1 is SQVTM and CDR2 is ANQGSEA in the germline V gene. Trimming cost V 3 bases and J 6 bases; bases outside gene matches: 4. The CDR3 spans 13 residues. The CDR3 DNA reads as TGCAGCGTTGATGGGACTAGCTTCGATACGCAGTATTTT. Translating it yields CSVDGTSFDTQYF.

This clonotype was counted between two and nine times. V usage is TRBV2 and J usage is TRBJ1-1; 7 bases map to TRBD1. The CDR3 runs to 14 residues. Germline CDR1 is SNHLY and CDR2 is FYNNEI. V was pared by 6 bases and J by 3 bases, with 7 bases of the junction left unmatched. The CDR3 loop is CASRSGQLYTEAFF. CDR3 in DNA: TGTGCCAGCAGGTCGGGACAGTTGTACACTGAAGCTTTCTTT. The entire variable domain, with the rest obtained from reference TRBV2 and TRBJ1-1, is as follows: EPEVTQTPSHQVTQMGQEVILRCVPISNHLYFYWYRQILGQKVEFLVSFYNNEISEKSEIFDDQFSVERPDGSNFTLKIRSTKLEDSAMYFCASRSGQLYTEAFFGQGTRLTVV.

The V gene is TRBV2, the J gene TRBJ2-5, with D unresolved. The CDR3 has 14 residues. Deletions cut 9 bases from V and 2 bases from J, with 16 bases between. Germline-derived CDR1 and CDR2 are SNHLY and FYNNEI. CDR3 nucleotide sequence: TGTGCCAGATCACAGCAGCCCCAACAAGAGACCCAGTACTTC. Amino acid sequence: CARSQQPQQETQYF. Filled out from reference TRBV2 and TRBJ2-5, the complete variable domain reads EPEVTQTPSHQVTQMGQEVILRCVPISNHLYFYWYRQILGQKVEFLVSFYNNEISEKSEIFDDQFSVERPDGSNFTLKIRSTKLEDSAMYFCARSQQPQQETQYFGPGTRLLVL.

This clonotype was counted a few times. V and J are TRBV11-2 and TRBJ1-1; TRBD1 might be the D (6 bases). Looked up from germline, CDR1 is SGHAT and CDR2 is FQNNGV. The CDR3 loop spans 14 amino acids. Trimming pared 4 bases from V and 5 bases from J, leaving 14 bases between. In DNA, the CDR3 is TGTGCCAGCAGCTCAGGGGCCCGAGGGACTGAAGCTTTCTTT. Its translation is CASSSGARGTEAFF. The whole variable domain, filled in from reference TRBV11-2 and TRBJ1-1, reads EAGVAQSPRYKIIEKRQSVAFWCNPISGHATLYWYQQILGQGPKLLIQFQNNGVVDDSQLPKDRFSAERLKGVDSTLKIQPAKLEDSAVYLCASSSGARGTEAFFGQGTRLTVV.

The chain links TRBV27 to TRBJ2-1; TRBD2 matches at 9 bases. Germline V gene lookup returns CDR1 MNHEY and CDR2 SMNVEV (reference sequence). This CDR3 spans 17 amino acids. The V gene end was trimmed by 5 bases and the J gene end by 5 bases; junction bases not matched to a gene: 13. CDR3 sequence: CASSPHPGTSINNEQFF. CDR3 bases: TGTGCCAGCAGTCCTCACCCGGGGACTAGCATAAACAATGAGCAGTTCTTC.

The sample holds a few counts of this clonotype. The chain recombines TRBV11-2 with TRBJ2-1; a weak D match, TRBD2 (6 bases). Germline CDR1 is SGHAT and CDR2 is FQNNGV. The CDR3 runs 16 residues. Trimming stripped 3 bases from V and 0 bases from J, with 12 bases between. The CDR3 loop is CASSLTGGNSYNEQFF. CDR3 DNA sequence: TGTGCCAGCAGCTTGACTGGGGGGAACTCCTACAATGAGCAGTTCTTC.

The V and J genes are TRBV12-3 or TRBV12-4 and TRBJ2-7, with D possibly being TRBD1 (7 bases). CDR3 size: 14 residues. With 2 bases removed from V and 3 bases from J, the gap between germline ends came to 11 bases. The CDR3 reads CASSLSGGGYEQYF. In DNA, the CDR3 is TGTGCCAGCAGTTTATCAGGGGGAGGCTACGAGCAGTACTTC.

This clonotype was observed a handful of times. V is TRBV7-8 and J is TRBJ2-5, with D tentatively TRBD1 (5 bases). The germline gives CDR1 SGHVS, CDR2 FQNEAQ. The CDR3 length is 13 residues. V lost 5 bases, J lost 2 bases, and 9 bases lay in between. CDR3 sequence: CASSADRQETQYF. The CDR3 nucleotides are TGTGCCAGCAGCGCTGACAGACAAGAGACCCAGTACTTC.

This clonotype appeared a few times. The chain has TRBV6-1 and TRBJ2-1; D perhaps matches TRBD1 (5 bases). V was shortened by 3 bases and J by 10 bases, with 13 bases between the two germline ends. Germline V gives CDR1 MNHNS, CDR2 SASEGT. The CDR3 covers 13 residues. CDR3 DNA: TGTGCCAGCAGTGATAGTCTGCGGACAGAGCAGTTCTTC. Encoded protein: CASSDSLRTEQFF.

J is TRBJ1-6 and V is TRBV7-2, with TRBD1 matching over 9 bases. V was clipped by 5 bases and J by 9 bases; unmatched bases: 8. In germline, CDR1 is SGHTA, CDR2 FQGNSA. This CDR3 contains 15 residues. The CDR3 DNA reads as TGTGCCAGCAGCCTCCGGACAGGGGTTGTTTCACCCCTCCACTTT. Translation gives CASSLRTGVVSPLHF.

This clonotype was counted between two and nine times. CDR3 sequence (DNA): TGTGCCAGCAGTTCAGCCAACGAGGGGTACAATGAGCAGTTCTTC. It codes for CASSSANEGYNEQFF. J is TRBJ2-1 and V is TRBV12-3 or TRBV12-4; the D call may be TRBD1 or TRBD2 (5 bases each). Trimming took 4 bases from V and 4 from J, leaving 14 bases between them. This CDR3 has 15 amino acids.

This clonotype was detected a few times. This chain uses TRBV5-1 with TRBJ1-4; D perhaps matches TRBD1 (5 bases). CDR1 and CDR2 from the germline V gene are SGHRS and YFSETQ. CDR3 length: 14 residues. Deletions cut 4 bases from V and 7 bases from J, with 14 bases between. The CDR3 DNA reads TGCGCCAGCAGCCCCTGGGAGGGGAGTGAAAAACTGTTTTTT. This sequence encodes CASSPWEGSEKLFF.

Many counts were recorded for this clonotype. The chain has TRBV3-1 and TRBJ1-5; D not certain. The CDR3 spans 13 residues. V dropped 0 bases and J dropped 5 bases, with 5 bases sitting between them. Germline lookup yields CDR1 LGHDT and CDR2 YNNKEL (reference sequence). In nucleotides, the CDR3 is TGTGCCAGCAGCCAAGATGGCCATCAGCCCCAGCATTTT. Its protein product is CASSQDGHQPQHF.

V gene TRBV6-1 combines with J gene TRBJ1-2; D is undetermined. The CDR3 is 13 amino acids. Per the germline V gene, CDR1 is MNHNS and CDR2 is SASEGT. Trimming shortened V by 0 bases and J by 4 bases, and 6 bases separated the two germline ends. The CDR3 DNA sequence: TGTGCCAGCAGTGAAGCGCGGGGCTATGGCTACACCTTC. Protein: CASSEARGYGYTF.